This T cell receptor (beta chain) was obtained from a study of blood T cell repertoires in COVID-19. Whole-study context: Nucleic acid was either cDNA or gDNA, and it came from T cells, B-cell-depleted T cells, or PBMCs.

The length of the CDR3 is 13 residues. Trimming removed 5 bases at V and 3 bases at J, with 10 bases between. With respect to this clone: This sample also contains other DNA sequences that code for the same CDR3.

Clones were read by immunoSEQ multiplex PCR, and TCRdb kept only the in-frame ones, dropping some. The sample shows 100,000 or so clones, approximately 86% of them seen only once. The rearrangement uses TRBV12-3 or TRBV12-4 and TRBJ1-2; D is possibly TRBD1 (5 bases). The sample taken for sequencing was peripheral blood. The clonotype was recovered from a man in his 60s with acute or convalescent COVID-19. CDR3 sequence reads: CASSADSYYGYTF. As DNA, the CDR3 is TGTGCCAGCAGTGCCGACAGCTACTATGGCTACACCTTC.